Listed below are T cell receptor beta chains from one sample, sequenced in a study of early stage breast cancer tumors. The method was immunoSEQ multiplex PCR; TCRdb's version includes in-frame clones alone and lacks a portion of them. The table includes about 25,000 clones, less than 75% detected once. The source material was breast tumor tissue. All receptors derive from a person aged 60 to 70 with breast cancer. The CDR3 runs from the conserved cysteine through the conserved F or W. The D gene is left open where the match is weak. Where a row states a size, it is once, few, many or the class of an expanded clone; other rows omit it.

v_call: TRBV30; d_call: .; j_call: TRBJ1-3; clone_size: .; cdr3_aa: CAWSLLVFGTGNTIYF; cdr3_nt: TGTGCCTGGAGTTTACTCGTTTTCGGGACTGGAAACACCATATATTTT
v_call: TRBV4-1; d_call: TRBD1; j_call: TRBJ1-1; clone_size: .; cdr3_aa: CASSQDPGQGITEAFF; cdr3_nt: TGCGCCAGCAGCCAAGATCCGGGACAGGGAATCACTGAAGCTTTCTTT
v_call: TRBV29-1; d_call: TRBD1; j_call: TRBJ1-5; clone_size: few; cdr3_aa: CSAGDRGNQPQHF; cdr3_nt: TGCAGCGCCGGGGACAGGGGAAATCAGCCCCAGCATTTT
v_call: TRBV11-3; d_call: .; j_call: TRBJ1-1; clone_size: .; cdr3_aa: CASSLDWGRMNTEAFF; cdr3_nt: TGTGCCAGCAGCTTAGATTGGGGCAGGATGAACACTGAAGCTTTCTTT
v_call: TRBV11-2; d_call: TRBD2; j_call: TRBJ2-1; clone_size: .; cdr3_aa: CASSLGLAGGHYNEQFF; cdr3_nt: TGTGCCAGCAGCCTGGGACTAGCGGGAGGCCACTACAATGAGCAGTTCTTC
v_call: TRBV7-2; d_call: .; j_call: TRBJ2-7; clone_size: .; cdr3_aa: CASSRSSYEQYF; cdr3_nt: TGTGCCAGCAGCCGTAGCTCCTACGAGCAGTACTTC
v_call: TRBV2; d_call: TRBD2; j_call: TRBJ2-1; clone_size: .; cdr3_aa: CASSEAGSGGNEQFF; cdr3_nt: TGTGCCAGCAGTGAAGCGGGTAGCGGGGGAAATGAGCAGTTCTTC
v_call: TRBV29-1; d_call: TRBD2; j_call: TRBJ2-3; clone_size: .; cdr3_aa: CSVDGTSGILPDTQYF; cdr3_nt: TGCAGCGTTGACGGGACTAGCGGGATTTTACCAGATACGCAGTATTTT
v_call: TRBV29-1; d_call: .; j_call: TRBJ1-1; clone_size: few; cdr3_aa: CSVIYTGMNTEAFF; cdr3_nt: TGCAGCGTTATTTATACAGGGATGAACACTGAAGCTTTCTTT
v_call: TRBV25-1; d_call: .; j_call: TRBJ2-7; clone_size: few; cdr3_aa: CASGGVAYEQYF; cdr3_nt: TGTGCCAGCGGAGGGGTGGCCTACGAGCAGTACTTC
v_call: TRBV7-9; d_call: TRBD1; j_call: TRBJ2-7; clone_size: .; cdr3_aa: CASSLAGTAYEQYF; cdr3_nt: TGTGCCAGCAGCTTAGCGGGGACAGCCTACGAGCAGTACTTC
v_call: TRBV2; d_call: .; j_call: TRBJ2-5; clone_size: .; cdr3_aa: CASSGARGLSVNHNPQETQYF; cdr3_nt: TGTGCCAGCAGTGGCGCTAGGGGTTTAAGCGTTAACCATAACCCCCAAGAGACCCAGTACTTC
v_call: TRBV5-6; d_call: .; j_call: TRBJ2-3; clone_size: once; cdr3_aa: CASSLRQGYTDTQYF; cdr3_nt: TGTGCCAGCAGCTTGCGGCAGGGTTACACAGATACGCAGTATTTT
v_call: TRBV5-5; d_call: TRBD1; j_call: TRBJ1-1; clone_size: .; cdr3_aa: CASSLGQGGNTEAFF; cdr3_nt: TGTGCCAGCAGCTTGGGCCAGGGGGGGAACACTGAAGCTTTCTTT
v_call: TRBV5-1; d_call: .; j_call: TRBJ1-4; clone_size: .; cdr3_aa: CASSLEGIGGVGEKLFF; cdr3_nt: TGCGCCAGCAGCTTGGAGGGGATCGGTGGGGTAGGCGAAAAACTGTTTTTT
v_call: TRBV25-1; d_call: .; j_call: TRBJ1-2; clone_size: .; cdr3_aa: CASSEEAGYTF; cdr3_nt: TGTGCCAGCAGTGAAGAAGCCGGCTACACCTTC
v_call: TRBV9; d_call: TRBD2; j_call: TRBJ2-1; clone_size: .; cdr3_aa: CASSASGSYPEQFF; cdr3_nt: TGTGCCAGCAGCGCTAGCGGGAGTTACCCTGAGCAGTTCTTC
v_call: TRBV19; d_call: .; j_call: TRBJ1-3; clone_size: once; cdr3_aa: CASSISRGSGNTIYF; cdr3_nt: TGTGCCAGTAGTATCTCCCGGGGGTCTGGAAACACCATATATTTT
v_call: TRBV4-3; d_call: TRBD2; j_call: TRBJ2-7; clone_size: .; cdr3_aa: CASSQDPASGAYEQYF; cdr3_nt: TGCGCCAGCAGCCAAGATCCGGCTAGCGGGGCCTACGAGCAGTACTTC
v_call: TRBV18; d_call: TRBD1; j_call: TRBJ1-1; clone_size: .; cdr3_aa: CASSPRQGEAFF; cdr3_nt: TGTGCCAGCTCACCGCGACAGGGGGAAGCTTTCTTT
v_call: TRBV28; d_call: .; j_call: TRBJ2-5; clone_size: .; cdr3_aa: CASSLETQYF; cdr3_nt: TGTGCCAGCAGCTTGGAGACCCAGTACTTC
v_call: TRBV7-9; d_call: TRBD2; j_call: TRBJ2-7; clone_size: .; cdr3_aa: CASSAAAGTSGNEQYF; cdr3_nt: TGTGCCAGCAGCGCTGCAGCCGGGACTAGCGGGAACGAGCAGTACTTC
v_call: TRBV9; d_call: .; j_call: TRBJ1-3; clone_size: .; cdr3_aa: CASSAGVVGNTIYF; cdr3_nt: TGTGCCAGCAGCGCGGGGGTCGTTGGAAACACCATATATTTT
v_call: TRBV7-2; d_call: .; j_call: TRBJ2-7; clone_size: .; cdr3_aa: CASSLEGSSYEQYF; cdr3_nt: TGTGCCAGCAGCTTGGAGGGGAGCTCCTACGAGCAGTACTTC
v_call: TRBV5-1; d_call: .; j_call: TRBJ1-1; clone_size: once; cdr3_aa: CASSRGTGEQAFF; cdr3_nt: TGCGCCAGCAGCCGCGGGACCGGCGAACAAGCTTTCTTT
v_call: TRBV5-1; d_call: .; j_call: TRBJ1-4; clone_size: .; cdr3_aa: CASSFSGNNEKLFF; cdr3_nt: TGCGCCAGCAGCTTCTCAGGGAATAATGAAAAACTGTTTTTT
v_call: TRBV18; d_call: .; j_call: TRBJ2-7; clone_size: .; cdr3_aa: CASSPPPDPTGEQYF; cdr3_nt: TGTGCCAGCTCACCACCACCGGACCCCACAGGAGAGCAGTACTTC
v_call: TRBV7-8; d_call: .; j_call: TRBJ2-2; clone_size: .; cdr3_aa: CASSPKTQGTGELFF; cdr3_nt: TGTGCCAGCAGCCCAAAGACACAGGGAACCGGGGAGCTGTTTTTT
v_call: TRBV9; d_call: TRBD1; j_call: TRBJ2-3; clone_size: few; cdr3_aa: CASSATGGTQYF; cdr3_nt: TGTGCCAGCAGCGCCACAGGGGGGACGCAGTATTTT
v_call: TRBV11-3; d_call: .; j_call: TRBJ1-4; clone_size: few; cdr3_aa: CASSFAETLNEKLFF; cdr3_nt: TGTGCCAGCAGCTTCGCGGAGACGCTTAATGAAAAACTGTTTTTT
v_call: TRBV28; d_call: .; j_call: TRBJ1-2; clone_size: .; cdr3_aa: CASSLGSNYGYTF; cdr3_nt: TGTGCCAGCAGTTTAGGGAGTAACTATGGCTACACCTTC
v_call: TRBV4-3; d_call: .; j_call: TRBJ1-2; clone_size: .; cdr3_aa: CASSQDRTINYGYTF; cdr3_nt: TGCGCCAGCAGCCAAGACAGAACAATAAACTATGGCTACACCTTC
v_call: TRBV27; d_call: TRBD2; j_call: TRBJ2-2; clone_size: .; cdr3_aa: CASSLTGRLNTGELFF; cdr3_nt: TGTGCCAGCAGTTTAACCGGGAGGCTGAACACCGGGGAGCTGTTTTTT
v_call: TRBV5-3; d_call: TRBD2; j_call: TRBJ2-4; clone_size: .; cdr3_aa: CARSKETSGRTKNIQYF; cdr3_nt: TGTGCCAGAAGCAAGGAGACTAGCGGGAGAACCAAAAACATTCAGTACTTC
v_call: TRBV10-3; d_call: .; j_call: TRBJ2-2; clone_size: .; cdr3_aa: CAISEYRVATGELFF; cdr3_nt: TGTGCCATCAGTGAATACAGGGTGGCCACCGGGGAGCTGTTTTTT
v_call: TRBV19; d_call: TRBD2; j_call: TRBJ2-3; clone_size: few; cdr3_aa: CASSPGLAGITDTQYF; cdr3_nt: TGTGCCAGTAGTCCTGGACTAGCGGGGATCACAGATACGCAGTATTTT
v_call: TRBV7-8; d_call: .; j_call: TRBJ2-1; clone_size: .; cdr3_aa: CASSIREIQQFF; cdr3_nt: TGTGCCAGCAGCATTCGGGAGATCCAGCAGTTCTTC
v_call: TRBV27; d_call: TRBD1; j_call: TRBJ2-7; clone_size: .; cdr3_aa: CASSKTGGSSTEQYF; cdr3_nt: TGTGCCAGCAGTAAAACAGGGGGCTCGTCCACCGAGCAGTACTTC
v_call: TRBV5-4; d_call: TRBD2; j_call: TRBJ2-1; clone_size: .; cdr3_aa: CASSLVAGGYNEQFF; cdr3_nt: TGTGCCAGCAGCTTGGTAGCGGGGGGATACAATGAGCAGTTCTTC
v_call: TRBV9; d_call: .; j_call: TRBJ2-5; clone_size: .; cdr3_aa: CASSVGYGETQYF; cdr3_nt: TGTGCCAGCAGCGTAGGGTACGGAGAGACCCAGTACTTC
v_call: TRBV5-1; d_call: .; j_call: TRBJ2-5; clone_size: .; cdr3_aa: CASSAQGRREQETQYF; cdr3_nt: TGCGCCAGCTCGGCTCAGGGGCGACGGGAACAAGAGACCCAGTACTTC
v_call: TRBV19; d_call: .; j_call: TRBJ2-3; clone_size: .; cdr3_aa: CASSKNTGRDTQYF; cdr3_nt: TGTGCCAGTAGTAAGAATACGGGGAGGGATACGCAGTATTTT
v_call: TRBV15; d_call: .; j_call: TRBJ2-1; clone_size: .; cdr3_aa: CATSRGGVGNEQFF; cdr3_nt: TGTGCCACCAGCAGAGGGGGGGTTGGCAATGAGCAGTTCTTC
v_call: TRBV18; d_call: TRBD2; j_call: TRBJ2-3; clone_size: few; cdr3_aa: CASSPLGLAGVADTQYF; cdr3_nt: TGTGCCAGCTCACCCCTAGGACTAGCGGGAGTTGCAGATACGCAGTATTTT
v_call: TRBV7-8; d_call: TRBD2; j_call: TRBJ2-1; clone_size: .; cdr3_aa: CASSLRGDLAGGRNEQFF; cdr3_nt: TGTGCCAGCAGCTTAAGAGGGGATCTAGCGGGAGGGAGGAATGAGCAGTTCTTC
v_call: TRBV10-3; d_call: .; j_call: TRBJ2-7; clone_size: .; cdr3_aa: CAIRGLSYEQYF; cdr3_nt: TGTGCCATCAGGGGACTCTCCTACGAGCAGTACTTC
v_call: TRBV5-4; d_call: .; j_call: TRBJ1-1; clone_size: few; cdr3_aa: CASSQGRGNEAFF; cdr3_nt: TGTGCCAGCAGCCAGGGTCGAGGAAACGAAGCTTTCTTT
v_call: TRBV6-5; d_call: TRBD1; j_call: TRBJ2-1; clone_size: few; cdr3_aa: CASSGTGGGDEQFF; cdr3_nt: TGTGCCAGCAGCGGGACAGGGGGAGGGGATGAGCAGTTCTTC
v_call: TRBV11-3; d_call: TRBD1; j_call: TRBJ2-1; clone_size: .; cdr3_aa: CASSLVRGLRNEQFF; cdr3_nt: TGTGCCAGCAGCTTAGTCAGGGGGTTACGCAATGAGCAGTTCTTC
v_call: TRBV19; d_call: TRBD2; j_call: TRBJ2-7; clone_size: .; cdr3_aa: CASSFGLAGGYEQYF; cdr3_nt: TGTGCCAGTAGTTTTGGACTAGCGGGGGGCTACGAGCAGTACTTC
v_call: TRBV21-1; d_call: .; j_call: TRBJ2-7; clone_size: .; cdr3_aa: CASSTLPSSYEQYF; cdr3_nt: TGTGCCAGCAGCACACTACCAAGCTCCTACGAGCAGTACTTC
v_call: TRBV6-5; d_call: .; j_call: TRBJ1-4; clone_size: few; cdr3_aa: CAIQTRVELFF; cdr3_nt: TGTGCCATCCAGACACGTGTTGAGCTGTTTTTT
v_call: TRBV18; d_call: .; j_call: TRBJ2-3; clone_size: .; cdr3_aa: CASSPRAGAGTDTQYF; cdr3_nt: TGTGCCAGCTCACCACGAGCAGGGGCTGGCACAGATACGCAGTATTTT